This T cell receptor (beta chain) was found in a study of Graves' ophthalmopathy and Graves' hyperthyroidism. Overall study: Prior to any treatment, peripheral blood was collected at the time of initial diagnosis. General study findings and limits: Classification of ophthalmopathy versus stable hyperthyroidism by a 13-signature model yielded 85% to 90% sensitivity and just under 84% specificity.

Those donors who had ophthalmopathy presented with moderate-to-severe activity, a CAS of ≥3, a NOSPECS of ≥4 and a duration under 3 months. Patients were diagnosed from clinical symptoms, serum thyroxine, TRAb, thyroid ultrasound and orbital computed tomography. Comments on this clonotype: Its antigen is unknown.

The V end was cut by 0 bases, the J end by 6 bases, with 9 bases between. CDR3 size: 13 residues. Looked up from germline, CDR1 is LGHNA and CDR2 is YSLEER. Amplifying from RNA transcripts, the study obtained TCR beta CDR3 regions. First-round RT-PCR relied on HTBI primers, and a second-round multiplex PCR came next. TCRdb redid the calling of the multiplex PCR reads with MiXCR, one entry per CDR3 protein. The table includes about 740,000 distinct CDR3 sequences, 40% detected once. The rearrangement uses TRBV4-3 and TRBJ2-7; no definite D call. The specimen sequenced was peripheral blood. The source of this sequence is an adult man with Graves' ophthalmopathy. This CDR3 is CASSQDSDFEQYF. DNA of the CDR3: TGCGCCAGCAGCCAAGATTCTGATTTCGAGCAGTACTTC.